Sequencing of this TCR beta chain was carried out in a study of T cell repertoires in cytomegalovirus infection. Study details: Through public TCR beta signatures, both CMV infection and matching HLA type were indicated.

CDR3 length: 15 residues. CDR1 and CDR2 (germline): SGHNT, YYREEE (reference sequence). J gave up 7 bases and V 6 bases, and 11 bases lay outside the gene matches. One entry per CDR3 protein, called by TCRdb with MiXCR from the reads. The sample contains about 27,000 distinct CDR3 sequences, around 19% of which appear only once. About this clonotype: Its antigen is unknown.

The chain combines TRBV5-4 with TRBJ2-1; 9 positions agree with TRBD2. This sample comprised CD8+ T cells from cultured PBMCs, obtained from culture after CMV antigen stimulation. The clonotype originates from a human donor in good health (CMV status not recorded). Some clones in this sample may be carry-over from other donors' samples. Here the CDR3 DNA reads TGTGCCAGCAACCCCCGGCGGGGGGGCGAGAATGAGCAGTTCTTC. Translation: CASNPRRGGENEQFF.